The 8 T cell receptor beta chains given below trace back to one sample, sequenced in a study of T cell responses to AZD1222 COVID-19 vaccine. The data were produced by immunoSEQ multiplex PCR, yet TCRdb's version contains in-frame clones alone and is incomplete. The sample contains 150,000 to 200,000 clones, around 88% of which appear only once. This material consisted of peripheral blood, taken 28 days after the second AZD1222 dose. The receptors stem from an adult who received the AZD1222 COVID-19 vaccine.

The chain recombines TRBV5-8 with TRBJ2-4; D unresolved. The CDR3 has 14 residues. Germline V gene sequence: CDR1 SGHTS, CDR2 YDEGEE. Trimming stripped 0 bases from V and 1 base from J, with 5 bases between. CDR3 residues: CASSLGVAKNIQYF. The CDR3, as DNA: TGTGCCAGCAGCTTGGGGGTTGCCAAAAACATTCAGTACTTC.

The chain employs TRBV19 and TRBJ1-2; D gene ambiguous. The V end was cut by 1 base, the J end by 8 bases, with 8 bases between. The CDR3 is 12 residues long. Germline lookup yields CDR1 LNHDA and CDR2 SQIVND (reference sequence). The CDR3 is CASSIAAEGYTF. The DNA of the CDR3 is TGTGCCAGTAGTATAGCGGCGGAGGGCTACACCTTC.

The chain joins TRBV6-5 to TRBJ1-5; no definite D call. This CDR3 region has 15 residues. With 7 bases removed from V and 6 bases from J, the gap between germline ends came to 19 bases. Germline V CDR1 and CDR2: MNHEY, SVGAGI. This chain's CDR3 is CASTTQPTFGQPQHF. Written as DNA, the CDR3 is TGTGCCAGCACGACCCAGCCCACCTTTGGTCAGCCCCAGCATTTT.

The DNA for the CDR3 is TGTGCCAGCAGCCAAGATCCTGATGCTAGCGGGGGCACAGATACGCAGTATTTT. This sequence encodes CASSQDPDASGGTDTQYF. The rearrangement links TRBV4-2 to TRBJ2-3; 9 positions agree with TRBD2. J lost 1 base, V lost 0 bases, and 8 bases had no gene match. The germline V gene has CDR1 LGHNA and CDR2 YNFKEQ. There are 18 residues in the CDR3.

The chain links TRBV18 to TRBJ1-1, with D maybe TRBD1 (5 bases). This CDR3 contains 13 residues. Per the germline V gene, CDR1 is KGHSH and CDR2 is LQKENI. V shed 8 bases and J shed 4 bases, with 14 bases lying between them. The CDR3 is CASHKSGLTEAFF. In DNA, the CDR3 is TGTGCCAGCCACAAATCAGGGCTCACTGAAGCTTTCTTT. Using reference TRBV18 and TRBJ1-1 for the parts outside the CDR3, the full variable domain is NAGVMQNPRHLVRRRGQEARLRCSPMKGHSHVYWYRQLPEEGLKFMVYLQKENIIDESGMPKERFSAEFPKEGPSILRIQQVVRGDSAAYFCASHKSGLTEAFFGQGTRLTVV.

Concerning this clone: A junction boundary mismatches the germline segment, possibly from a read error. V is TRBV7-7 and J is TRBJ1-5; D unresolved. The CDR3 length is 13 residues. Germline V gene data show CDR1 as SSHAT and CDR2 as FNYEAQ (reference sequence). The DNA for the CDR3 is TGTGCTAGCAGCTTGGGCCCAAATCAGCCCCAGCATTTT. Translated: CASSLGPNQPQHF.

This chain uses TRBV5-4 with TRBJ2-1, with TRBD2 matching 11 bases. This CDR3 region has 15 residues. With 5 bases clipped from V and 8 bases from J, the junction kept 9 bases outside the gene matches. Germline V gives CDR1 SGHNT, CDR2 YYREEE (reference sequence). As DNA, the CDR3 is TGTGCCAGCAGAAGTAGCGGGGGGGCCTCTCATGAGCAGTTCTTC. This gives the protein CASRSSGGASHEQFF.

This clone was seen a single time. V is TRBV6-1 and J is TRBJ2-7; no clear D gene. V lost 7 bases, J lost 8 bases, and 12 bases lay in between. The CDR3 contains 11 residues. Looked up from germline, CDR1 is MNHNS and CDR2 is SASEGT. CDR3 loop: CASTDQEKQYF. DNA for the CDR3: TGTGCCAGCACCGACCAGGAAAAGCAGTACTTC.